The clone carrying this TCR beta chain was seen a few times. Other DNA sequences in the sample encode the same CDR3. PCR used 60 Vbeta primers and 13 Jbeta primers. Sequencing used immunoSEQ multiplex PCR; TCRdb keeps in-frame clones, though not all of them. Of over 150,000 clones listed, around 80% are singletons. V was clipped by 6 bases and J by 0 bases, with 5 bases between them. The germline V gene has CDR1 KGHSH and CDR2 LQKENI. The CDR3 sequence is 12 residues long. This specimen belongs to a study of cytomegalovirus exposure and HLA in healthy donors. The source is a girl between 5 and 17 years old in good health and CMV-seropositive. The rearrangement uses TRBV18 and TRBJ2-5; D uncertain. Sequencing was carried out using PBMCs. CDR3 sequence reads: CASSPNQETQYF. The CDR3 DNA sequence: TGTGCCAGCTCCCCTAACCAAGAGACCCAGTACTTC. Filled out from reference TRBV18 and TRBJ2-5, the complete variable domain reads NAGVMQNPRHLVRRRGQEARLRCSPMKGHSHVYWYRQLPEEGLKFMVYLQKENIIDESGMPKERFSAEFPKEGPSILRIQQVVRGDSAAYFCASSPNQETQYFGPGTRLLVL.